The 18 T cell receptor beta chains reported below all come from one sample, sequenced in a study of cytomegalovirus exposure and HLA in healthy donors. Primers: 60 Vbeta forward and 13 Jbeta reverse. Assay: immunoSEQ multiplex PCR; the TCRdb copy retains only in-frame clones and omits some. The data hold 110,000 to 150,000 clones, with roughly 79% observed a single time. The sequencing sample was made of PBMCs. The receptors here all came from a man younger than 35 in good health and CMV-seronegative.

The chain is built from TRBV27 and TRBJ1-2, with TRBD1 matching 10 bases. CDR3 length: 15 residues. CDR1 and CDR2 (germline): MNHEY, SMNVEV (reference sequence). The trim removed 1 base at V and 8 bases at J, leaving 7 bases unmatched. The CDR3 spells CASSLLGQGLEGYTF. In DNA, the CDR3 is TGTGCCAGCAGTTTATTGGGACAGGGGTTGGAGGGCTACACCTTC.

CDR3 DNA: TGTGCCAGCAGCCAATCGGGGCACTCTGGGGCCAACGTCCTGACTTTC. Its protein is CASSQSGHSGANVLTF. The J gene is TRBJ2-6, the V gene TRBV16, with D maybe TRBD1 (5 bases). The V end was cut by 0 bases, the J end by 0 bases, with 6 bases between. The germline CDR1 and CDR2 sequences are KGHSY and FQNENV. CDR3 size: 16 residues.

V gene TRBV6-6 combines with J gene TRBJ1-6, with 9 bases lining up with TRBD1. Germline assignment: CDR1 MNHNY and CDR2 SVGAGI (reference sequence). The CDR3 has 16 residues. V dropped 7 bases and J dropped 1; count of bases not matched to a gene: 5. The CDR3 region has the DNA TGTGCCAGCACCGGGACAGGGTGGTCCTATAATTCACCCCTCCACTTT. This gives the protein CASTGTGWSYNSPLHF.

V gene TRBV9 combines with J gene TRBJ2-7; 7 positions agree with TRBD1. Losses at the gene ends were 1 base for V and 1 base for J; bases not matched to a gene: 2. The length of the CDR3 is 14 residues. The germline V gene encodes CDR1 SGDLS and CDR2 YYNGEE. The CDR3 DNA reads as TGTGCCAGCAGCGTAACGGGACAGTCCTACGAGCAGTACTTC. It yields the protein CASSVTGQSYEQYF.

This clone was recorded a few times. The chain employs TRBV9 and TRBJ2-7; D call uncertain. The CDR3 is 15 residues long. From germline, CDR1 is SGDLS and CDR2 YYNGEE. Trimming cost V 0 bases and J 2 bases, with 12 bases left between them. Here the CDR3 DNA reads TGTGCCAGCAGCGTAGGTGGTGGGCCCGCCTACGAGCAGTACTTC. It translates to CASSVGGGPAYEQYF. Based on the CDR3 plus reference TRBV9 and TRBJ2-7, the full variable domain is DSGVTQTPKHLITATGQRVTLRCSPRSGDLSVYWYQQSLDQGLQFLIQYYNGEERAKGNILERFSAQQFPDLHSELNLSSLELGDSALYFCASSVGGGPAYEQYFGPGTRLTVT.

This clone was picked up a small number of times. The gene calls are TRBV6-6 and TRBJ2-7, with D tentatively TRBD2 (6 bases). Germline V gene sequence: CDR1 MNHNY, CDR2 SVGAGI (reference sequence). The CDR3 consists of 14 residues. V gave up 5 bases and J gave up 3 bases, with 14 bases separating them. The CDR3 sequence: CASSTQGGGYEQYF. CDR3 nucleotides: TGTGCCAGCAGTACGCAGGGAGGAGGCTACGAGCAGTACTTC.

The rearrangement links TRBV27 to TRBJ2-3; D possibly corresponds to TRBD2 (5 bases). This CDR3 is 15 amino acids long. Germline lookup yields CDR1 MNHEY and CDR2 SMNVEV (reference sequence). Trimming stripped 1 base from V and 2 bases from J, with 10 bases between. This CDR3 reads CASSLYEGITDTQYF. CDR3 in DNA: TGTGCCAGCAGTTTATATGAGGGTATCACAGATACGCAGTATTTT.

CDR3 protein: CSANPTRGYTF. The DNA for the CDR3 is TGCAGTGCAAACCCTACGAGGGGCTACACCTTC. The rearrangement links TRBV20-1 to TRBJ1-2; no definite D call. V lost 6 bases and J 8 bases, leaving 13 bases between the germline ends. The germline V gene encodes CDR1 DFQATT and CDR2 SNEGSKA (reference sequence). The CDR3 extends over 11 amino acids.

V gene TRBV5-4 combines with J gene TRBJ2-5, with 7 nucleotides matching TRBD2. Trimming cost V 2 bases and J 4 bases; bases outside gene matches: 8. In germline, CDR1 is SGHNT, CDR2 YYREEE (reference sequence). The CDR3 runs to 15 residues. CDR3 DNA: TGTGCCAGCAGCTTTAAGAGGGAGCGGGGAGAGACCCAGTACTTC. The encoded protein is CASSFKRERGETQYF.

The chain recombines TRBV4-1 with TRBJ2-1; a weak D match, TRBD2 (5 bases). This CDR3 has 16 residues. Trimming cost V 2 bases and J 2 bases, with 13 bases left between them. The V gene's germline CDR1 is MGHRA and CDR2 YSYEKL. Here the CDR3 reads CASSQFTGNPYNEQFF. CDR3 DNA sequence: TGCGCCAGCAGCCAATTTACCGGGAACCCCTACAATGAGCAGTTCTTC.

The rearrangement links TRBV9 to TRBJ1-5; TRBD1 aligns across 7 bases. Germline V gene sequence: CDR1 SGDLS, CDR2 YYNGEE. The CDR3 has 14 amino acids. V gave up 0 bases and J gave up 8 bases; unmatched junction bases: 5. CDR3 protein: CASSVGQGGEPQHF. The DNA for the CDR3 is TGTGCCAGCAGCGTAGGGCAGGGGGGAGAGCCCCAGCATTTT.

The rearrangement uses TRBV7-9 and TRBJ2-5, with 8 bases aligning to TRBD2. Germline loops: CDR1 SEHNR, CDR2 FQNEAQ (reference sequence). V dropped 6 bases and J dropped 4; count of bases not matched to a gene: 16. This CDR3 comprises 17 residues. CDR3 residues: CASSPGGSSGPGETQYF. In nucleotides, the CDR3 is TGTGCCAGCAGTCCGGGGGGATCTAGCGGGCCCGGAGAGACCCAGTACTTC. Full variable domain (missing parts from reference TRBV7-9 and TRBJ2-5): DTGVSQNPRHKITKRGQNVTFRCDPISEHNRLYWYRQTLGQGPEFLTYFQNEAQLEKSRLLSDRFSAERPKGSFSTLEIQRTEQGDSAMYLCASSPGGSSGPGETQYFGPGTRLLVL.

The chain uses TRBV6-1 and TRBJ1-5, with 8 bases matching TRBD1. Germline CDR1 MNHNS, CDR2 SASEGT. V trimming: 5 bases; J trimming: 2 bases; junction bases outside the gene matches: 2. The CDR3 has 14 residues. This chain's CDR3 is CASSLTGGNQPQHF. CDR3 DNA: TGTGCCAGCAGTCTGACAGGGGGCAATCAGCCCCAGCATTTT.

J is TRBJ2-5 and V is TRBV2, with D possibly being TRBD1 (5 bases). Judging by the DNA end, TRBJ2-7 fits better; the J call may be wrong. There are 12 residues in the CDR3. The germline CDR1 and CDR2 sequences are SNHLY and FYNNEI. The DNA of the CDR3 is TGTGCCAGCCAGCGACAGTCCTACGAGCAGTACTTC. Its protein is CASQRQSYEQYF.

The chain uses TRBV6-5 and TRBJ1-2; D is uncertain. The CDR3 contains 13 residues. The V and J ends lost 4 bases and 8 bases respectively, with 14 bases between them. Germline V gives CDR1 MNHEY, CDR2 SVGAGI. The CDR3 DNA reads TGTGCCAGCAGTTTGGAAGGAGTCCGGGGCTACACCTTC. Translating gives CASSLEGVRGYTF.

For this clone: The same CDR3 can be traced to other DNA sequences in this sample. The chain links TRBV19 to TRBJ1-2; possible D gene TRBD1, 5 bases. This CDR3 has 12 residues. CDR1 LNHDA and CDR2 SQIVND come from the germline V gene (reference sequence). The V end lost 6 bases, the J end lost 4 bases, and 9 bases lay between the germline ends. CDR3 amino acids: CASSRDSYGYTF. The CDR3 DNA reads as TGTGCCAGTAGCCGAGACAGCTATGGCTACACCTTC.

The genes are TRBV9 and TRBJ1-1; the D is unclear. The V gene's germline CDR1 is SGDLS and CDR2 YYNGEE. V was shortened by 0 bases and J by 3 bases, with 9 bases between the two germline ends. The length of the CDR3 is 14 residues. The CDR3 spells CASSVGVIDTEAFF. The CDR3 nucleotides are TGTGCCAGCAGCGTAGGAGTGATAGACACTGAAGCTTTCTTT.

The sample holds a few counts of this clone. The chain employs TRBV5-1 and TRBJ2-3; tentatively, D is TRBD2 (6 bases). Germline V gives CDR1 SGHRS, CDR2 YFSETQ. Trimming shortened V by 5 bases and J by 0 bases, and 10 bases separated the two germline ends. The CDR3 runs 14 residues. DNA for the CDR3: TGCGCCAGCAGGCAGCGGGTTAGCACAGATACGCAGTATTTT. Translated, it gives CASRQRVSTDTQYF.